Listed here are 19 T cell receptor beta chains from one sample, sequenced in a study of T-cell reconstitution after alpha-beta-depleted transplantation in children. Researchers prepared the TCRbeta library using unique molecular identifiers, the study reports. TCRdb reprocessed the PCR reads with MiXCR, giving one entry per CDR3 protein. The table lists around 580,000 distinct CDR3 sequences, roughly a quarter of them singletons. Sequenced material: PBMCs, taken before TCRalphabeta/CD19-depleted stem cell transplant. The receptors stem from a boy under three years old with Wiskott-Aldrich syndrome, due to receive a stem cell transplant.

The chain joins TRBV27 to TRBJ2-1, with TRBD2 matching over 9 bases. Per the germline V gene, CDR1 is MNHEY and CDR2 is SMNVEV (reference sequence). This CDR3 is built from 16 residues. V shed 5 bases, J shed 4 bases, and the junction held 9 bases outside the gene matches. CDR3 sequence reads: CASSITSGRGYNEQFF. Here the CDR3 DNA reads TGTGCCAGCAGTATAACTAGCGGGCGAGGGTACAATGAGCAGTTCTTC.

This chain uses TRBV12-3 or TRBV12-4 with TRBJ1-2; D not resolved. This CDR3 has 13 residues. V dropped 6 bases and J dropped 4 bases, with 12 bases sitting between them. The CDR3 sequence is CASSRAGGYGYTF. CDR3 nucleotide sequence: TGTGCCAGCAGCCGAGCTGGAGGCTATGGCTACACCTTC.

The rearrangement joins TRBV20-1 to TRBJ2-1; tentative D call: TRBD2 (5 bases). V was trimmed by 3 bases and J by 4 bases, leaving 19 bases between them. This CDR3 spans 16 amino acids. In germline, CDR1 is DFQATT, CDR2 SNEGSKA (reference sequence). The DNA for the CDR3 is TGCAGTGCTAGGAAGGTTACTAGTGGTGGTTACAATGAGCAGTTCTTC. It yields the protein CSARKVTSGGYNEQFF.

This clonotype was found a few times. The chain couples TRBV5-1 to TRBJ2-1; D is undetermined. This CDR3 region has 15 residues. The V gene's germline CDR1 is SGHRS and CDR2 YFSETQ. V lost 0 bases and J lost 8, with 15 bases in between. CDR3 amino acids: CASSLVLSRFDEQFF. CDR3 nucleotides: TGCGCCAGCAGCTTGGTTCTATCCCGATTCGATGAGCAGTTCTTC.

The V call is TRBV5-1, the J call TRBJ2-1; a weak D match, TRBD2 (7 bases). CDR1 SGHRS and CDR2 YFSETQ come from the germline V gene. The length of the CDR3 is 17 residues. The ends were cut back, 0 bases at V and 2 bases at J, with 15 bases in the middle. The CDR3 here is CASSLVRGGAPYNEQFF. The CDR3 DNA follows: TGCGCCAGCAGCTTGGTTCGTGGGGGGGCGCCCTACAATGAGCAGTTCTTC.

J is TRBJ2-5 and V is TRBV9; D not certain. The CDR3 contains 14 residues. Trimming stripped 0 bases from V and 4 bases from J, with 10 bases between. Germline V gene sequence: CDR1 SGDLS, CDR2 YYNGEE. The CDR3 region has the DNA TGTGCCAGCAGCGTAGAACCCACCGGAGAGACCCAGTACTTC. The encoded protein is CASSVEPTGETQYF. The whole variable domain, filled in from reference TRBV9 and TRBJ2-5, reads DSGVTQTPKHLITATGQRVTLRCSPRSGDLSVYWYQQSLDQGLQFLIQYYNGEERAKGNILERFSAQQFPDLHSELNLSSLELGDSALYFCASSVEPTGETQYFGPGTRLLVL.

This clonotype was seen only a few times. The gene calls are TRBV6-6 and TRBJ2-7; TRBD2 matches at 8 bases. Germline assignment: CDR1 MNHNY and CDR2 SVGAGI (reference sequence). The CDR3 sequence is 13 residues long. After removal of 6 bases from V and 9 bases from J, the junction contained 10 bases not matched to a gene. The CDR3 nucleotides read TGTGCCAGCAGCCCGGGACTAGTTCTTCGGCAGTACTTC. This sequence encodes CASSPGLVLRQYF.

This chain joins TRBV5-1 and TRBJ1-3, with 7 bases matching TRBD1. The ends lost 0 bases at V and 0 bases at J; junction bases unmatched: 3. This CDR3 has 16 residues. The germline gives CDR1 SGHRS, CDR2 YFSETQ. In DNA form, the CDR3 reads TGCGCCAGCAGCTTGGGGACAGGCCTCTCTGGAAACACCATATATTTT. Translated, it gives CASSLGTGLSGNTIYF.

The CDR3 coding sequence is TGTGCCAGCAGCCCACCTGCGGTGGGATCCTACAATGAGCAGTTCTTC. This translates into CASSPPAVGSYNEQFF. The gene calls are TRBV14 and TRBJ2-1; D not resolved. This CDR3 spans 16 amino acids. CDR1 and CDR2 from the germline V gene are SGHDN and FVKESK. V dropped 4 bases and J dropped 1 base, with 14 bases sitting between them.

This chain links TRBV20-1 with TRBJ2-7; D uncertain. Germline values: CDR1 DFQATT, CDR2 SNEGSKA (reference sequence). V gave up 0 bases and J gave up 4 bases, with 16 bases separating them. The CDR3 covers 15 residues. CDR3 coding DNA: TGCAGTGCTAGAGATCTTGTAGCCGGCTTATACGAGCAGTACTTC. Translating gives CSARDLVAGLYEQYF.

In its sample, this clonotype was seen a few times. The chain carries TRBV5-1 and TRBJ2-5, with 7 bases fitting TRBD1. CDR3 length equals 14 residues. Per germline, CDR1 SGHRS and CDR2 YFSETQ. The ends lost 4 bases at V and 2 bases at J; junction bases unmatched: 5. CDR3 sequence (DNA): TGCGCCAGCAGCGGCGAGGGACAGCAAGAGACCCAGTACTTC. This encodes CASSGEGQQETQYF.

The rearrangement joins TRBV10-3 to TRBJ2-1; TRBD2 agrees at 15 bases. With 4 bases clipped from V and 9 bases from J, the junction kept 10 bases outside the gene matches. The CDR3 is 17 amino acids. The V gene's germline CDR1 is ENHRY and CDR2 SYGVKD. The CDR3 region is CAISGTSGRALPGEQFF. The DNA for the CDR3 is TGTGCCATCAGTGGGACTAGCGGGAGGGCACTCCCTGGTGAGCAGTTCTTC.

This clonotype was counted between two and nine times. The chain joins TRBV5-1 to TRBJ2-2; 10 bases map to TRBD2. Germline lookup yields CDR1 SGHRS and CDR2 YFSETQ. V was pared by 3 bases and J by 7 bases, with 6 bases of the junction left unmatched. CDR3 length equals 15 residues. The CDR3 sequence: CASSSLAGLVGELFF. CDR3 DNA: TGCGCCAGCAGCTCACTAGCGGGATTGGTCGGGGAGCTGTTTTTT.

This chain connects TRBV24-1 to TRBJ1-1, with a possible D match to TRBD1 (5 bases). This CDR3 contains 17 residues. V was clipped by 0 bases and J by 0 bases, with 13 bases between them. Germline CDR1 reads KGHDR; CDR2 reads SFDVKD. The CDR3 DNA sequence: TGTGCCACCAGTGATTTGAAGCAGGGAAAGGTGAACACTGAAGCTTTCTTT. Encoded protein: CATSDLKQGKVNTEAFF.

The chain combines TRBV29-1 with TRBJ2-1; D is undetermined. The length of the CDR3 is 15 residues. V was cut by 1 base and J by 1 base, with 11 bases left in between. The germline gives CDR1 SQVTM, CDR2 ANQGSEA. CDR3 sequence reads: CSVEGRRGSYNEQFF. The CDR3, as DNA: TGCAGCGTTGAAGGGCGCCGTGGATCCTACAATGAGCAGTTCTTC.

This chain connects TRBV12-3 or TRBV12-4 to TRBJ2-6; D remains unclear. V dropped 1 base and J dropped 5 bases, with 9 bases sitting between them. CDR3 length: 15 amino acids. Here the CDR3 reads CASSLGQFWANVLTF. DNA of the CDR3: TGTGCCAGCAGTTTAGGACAATTTTGGGCCAACGTCCTGACTTTC.

This clonotype was recorded a few times. CDR3 in amino acids: CASSLSTWTGANVLTF. CDR3 coding DNA: TGTGCCAGCAGTTTATCAACTTGGACTGGGGCCAACGTCCTGACTTTC. The V gene is TRBV27, the J gene TRBJ2-6; D is undetermined. The germline V and J ends were trimmed by 0 bases and 2 bases, with 8 bases remaining between them. The germline V gene has CDR1 MNHEY and CDR2 SMNVEV (reference sequence). The CDR3 runs 16 residues.

The chain uses TRBV20-1 and TRBJ2-3, with no clear D. Germline CDR1 and CDR2: DFQATT and SNEGSKA (reference sequence). The CDR3 has 13 amino acids. V was pared by 3 bases and J by 6 bases, with 13 bases between. DNA for the CDR3: TGCAGTGCTAGTTACAGATCATGGGATACGCAGTATTTT. Translated, it gives CSASYRSWDTQYF.

The rearrangement links TRBV12-3 or TRBV12-4 to TRBJ2-2; D gene ambiguous. The CDR3 loop spans 13 amino acids. V lost 6 bases and J 6 bases, leaving 11 bases between the germline ends. The CDR3 loop reads CASRATWSGELFF. The CDR3, as DNA: TGTGCCAGCAGAGCGACTTGGTCCGGGGAGCTGTTTTTT.